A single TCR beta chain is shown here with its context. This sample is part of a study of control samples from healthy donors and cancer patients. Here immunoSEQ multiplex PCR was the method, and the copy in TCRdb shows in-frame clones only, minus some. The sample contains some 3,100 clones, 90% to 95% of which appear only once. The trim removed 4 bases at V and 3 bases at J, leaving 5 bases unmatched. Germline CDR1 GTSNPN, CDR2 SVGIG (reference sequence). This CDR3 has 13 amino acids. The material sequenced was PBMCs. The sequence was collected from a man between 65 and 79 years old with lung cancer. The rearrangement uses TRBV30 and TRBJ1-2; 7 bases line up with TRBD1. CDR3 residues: CAWTPGQYYGYTF. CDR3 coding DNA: TGTGCCTGGACTCCGGGACAGTACTATGGCTACACCTTC. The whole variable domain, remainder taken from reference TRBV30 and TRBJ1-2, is SQTIHQWPATLVQPVGSPLSLECTVEGTSNPNLYWYRQAAGRGLQLLFYSVGIGQISSEVPQNLSASRPQDRQFILSSKKLLLSDSGFYLCAWTPGQYYGYTFGSGTRLTVV.